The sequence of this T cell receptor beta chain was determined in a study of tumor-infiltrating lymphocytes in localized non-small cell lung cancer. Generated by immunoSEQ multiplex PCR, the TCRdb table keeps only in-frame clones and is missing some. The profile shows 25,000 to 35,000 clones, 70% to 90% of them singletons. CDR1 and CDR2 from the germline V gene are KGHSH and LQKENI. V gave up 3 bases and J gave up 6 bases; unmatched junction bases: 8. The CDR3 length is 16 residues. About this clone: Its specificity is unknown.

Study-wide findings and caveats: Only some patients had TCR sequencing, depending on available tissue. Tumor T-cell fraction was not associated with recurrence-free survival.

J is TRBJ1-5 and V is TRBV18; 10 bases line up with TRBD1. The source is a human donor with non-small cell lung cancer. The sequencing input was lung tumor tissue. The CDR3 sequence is CASSPPGTGAPQPQHF. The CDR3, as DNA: TGTGCCAGCTCACCTCCCGGGACAGGGGCCCCTCAGCCCCAGCATTTT.